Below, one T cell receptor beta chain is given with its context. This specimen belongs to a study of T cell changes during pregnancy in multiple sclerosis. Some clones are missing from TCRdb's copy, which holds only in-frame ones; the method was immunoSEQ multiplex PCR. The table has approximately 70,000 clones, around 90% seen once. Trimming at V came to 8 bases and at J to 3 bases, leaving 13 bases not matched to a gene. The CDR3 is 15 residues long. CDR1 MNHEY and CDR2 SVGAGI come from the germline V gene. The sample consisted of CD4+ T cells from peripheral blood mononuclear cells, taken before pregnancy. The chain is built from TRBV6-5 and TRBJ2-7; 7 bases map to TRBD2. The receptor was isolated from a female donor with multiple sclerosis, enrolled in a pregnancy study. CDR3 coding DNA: TGTGCCAGCCGCGCCTACGCCGGGAGGTACTACGAGCAGTACTTC. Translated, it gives CASRAYAGRYYEQYF.